These 10 T cell receptor beta chains came from one sample sequenced in a study of cytomegalovirus exposure and HLA in healthy donors. Researchers ran the PCR with 60 Vbeta and 13 Jbeta primers. Clones were read by immunoSEQ multiplex PCR, and TCRdb kept only the in-frame ones, dropping some. The sample lists some 100,000 clones; 65% to 80% were seen once. Input material: PBMCs. These receptors all stem from a female donor in good health and CMV-seropositive.

The V and J genes are TRBV29-1 and TRBJ2-7; TRBD1 might be the D (5 bases). V dropped 4 bases and J dropped 2 bases, with 12 bases sitting between them. The CDR3 is 13 residues long. The germline gives CDR1 SQVTM, CDR2 ANQGSEA. The CDR3 DNA sequence: TGCAGCGTTGCGCCAGGGAATCCCTACGAGCAGTACTTC. Translating it yields CSVAPGNPYEQYF.

This rearrangement joins TRBV5-4 to TRBJ2-7; D remains ambiguous. The CDR3 totals 15 residues. The V gene's germline CDR1 is SGHNT and CDR2 YYREEE (reference sequence). V shed 0 bases and J shed 1 base, with 11 bases lying between them. CDR3 nucleotides: TGTGCCAGCAGCTTGGCCGGAGAGATATCCTACGAGCAGTACTTC. Translating gives CASSLAGEISYEQYF.

This sequence joins TRBV5-1 and TRBJ2-5; tentative D call: TRBD1 (5 bases). CDR3 length: 12 amino acids. Deletions cut 5 bases from V and 0 bases from J, with 5 bases between. Germline V gene data show CDR1 as SGHRS and CDR2 as YFSETQ. The CDR3 sequence: CASRTDQETQYF. CDR3 nucleotides: TGCGCCAGCAGGACAGACCAAGAGACCCAGTACTTC.

The genes are TRBV9 and TRBJ2-6, with D hard to call. The CDR3 sequence is 21 residues long. Trimming left V 0 bases short and J 1 base short, with 23 bases between. Germline CDR1 is SGDLS and CDR2 is YYNGEE. CDR3 in amino acids: CASSVEMTAGRMGSGANVLTF. The CDR3 DNA follows: TGTGCCAGCAGCGTAGAAATGACGGCAGGTCGAATGGGTTCTGGGGCCAACGTCCTGACTTTC.

The J gene is TRBJ2-7, the V gene TRBV29-1; TRBD2 agrees at 7 bases. V lost 3 bases, J lost 3 bases, and 5 bases stayed unmatched. This CDR3 has 13 residues. The V gene's germline CDR1 is SQVTM and CDR2 ANQGSEA. The CDR3 spells CSVEAGANYEQYF. The CDR3 DNA is TGCAGCGTTGAGGCGGGAGCCAACTACGAGCAGTACTTC.

This clone was found once. The rearrangement joins TRBV30 to TRBJ1-6; tentatively, D is TRBD1 (6 bases). In germline, CDR1 is GTSNPN, CDR2 SVGIG (reference sequence). Trimming removed 0 bases at V and 10 bases at J, with 13 bases between. There are 14 residues in the CDR3. Here the CDR3 reads CAWSVLRGASPLHF. CDR3 coding DNA: TGTGCCTGGAGTGTACTCAGGGGAGCCTCACCCCTCCACTTT.

The V call is TRBV10-3, the J call TRBJ2-1; TRBD2 might be the D (6 bases). This CDR3 spans 14 amino acids. Germline V gene data show CDR1 as ENHRY and CDR2 as SYGVKD. Trimming left V 6 bases short and J 8 bases short, with 17 bases between. The CDR3 spells CAISLGLASDEQFF. CDR3 nucleotides: TGTGCCATCAGCCTAGGTCTAGCGAGCGATGAGCAGTTCTTC.

The J gene is TRBJ1-3, the V gene TRBV19, with D unclear. CDR1 and CDR2 (germline): LNHDA, SQIVND (reference sequence). The CDR3 runs 14 residues. Deletions cut 3 bases from V and 0 bases from J, with 6 bases between. The CDR3 loop reads CASSITVSGNTIYF. As DNA, the CDR3 is TGTGCCAGTAGTATTACAGTCTCTGGAAACACCATATATTTT.

This clone was recorded only once. The chain joins TRBV28 to TRBJ2-7; 11 bases align to TRBD2. The CDR3 totals 15 residues. The junction had 5 bases not matched to a gene; V was cut back by 6 bases and J by 1 base. Germline lookup yields CDR1 MDHEN and CDR2 SYDVKM. This chain's CDR3 is CASRVLAGASYEQYF. The CDR3 nucleotides read TGTGCCAGCAGGGTACTAGCGGGAGCATCCTACGAGCAGTACTTC.

The chain employs TRBV7-9 and TRBJ1-2; D uncertain. This CDR3 has 13 residues. V was clipped by 2 bases and J by 2 bases, with 6 bases between them. Germline CDR1 is SEHNR and CDR2 is FQNEAQ (reference sequence). The CDR3 DNA sequence: TGTGCCAGCAGCTTAAGTCTAAACTATGGCTACACCTTC. It is translated as CASSLSLNYGYTF.